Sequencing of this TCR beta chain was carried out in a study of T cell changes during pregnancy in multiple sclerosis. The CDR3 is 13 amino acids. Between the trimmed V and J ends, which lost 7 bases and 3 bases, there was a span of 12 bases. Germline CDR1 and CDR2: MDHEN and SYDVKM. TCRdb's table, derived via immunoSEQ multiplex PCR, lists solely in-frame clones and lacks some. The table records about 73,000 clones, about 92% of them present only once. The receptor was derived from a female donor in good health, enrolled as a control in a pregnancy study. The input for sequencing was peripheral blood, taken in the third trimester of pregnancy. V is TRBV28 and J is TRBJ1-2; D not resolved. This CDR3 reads CASIRVGYYGYTF. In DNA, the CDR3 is TGTGCCAGCATACGCGTGGGCTACTATGGCTACACCTTC.